These 28 T cell receptor beta chains were sequenced from one sample in a study of T cell repertoires in cytomegalovirus infection (dated by TCRdb to the late 2010s). The treatment or condition tag for this specimen amounts to: in vitro stimulation with specific CMV peptide epitopes to enrich CMV-specific T cells. For sequencing, an Illumina HiSeq 1500 was employed. TCRdb took the public reads, trimmed them with fastp at Q25, ran MiXCR for clone calling and kept in-frame beta chains. Entries that share a CDR3 protein sequence are merged under the most common genes and DNA. The sample records about 830,000 distinct CDR3 sequences, 32% of which are singletons. The ten largest clones represent around 12% of the sample. Their cognate antigens are unknown. The sample here was cultured CD8+ T cells from PBMCs, taken from culture after CMV antigen stimulation. All receptors derive from a human donor in good health (CMV status not recorded). Some clones in this sample may be carry-over from other donors' samples.

This clonotype has only one observation. The genes are TRBV2 and TRBJ2-7; D perhaps matches TRBD2 (7 bases). The CDR3 has 15 amino acids. The germline V gene encodes CDR1 SNHLY and CDR2 FYNNEI. Trimming removed 8 bases at V and 0 bases at J, with 17 bases between. The chain's CDR3 is CASPGGGDNSYEQYV. The DNA of the CDR3 is TGTGCCAGCCCGGGGGGAGGGGACAACTCCTACGAGCAGTACGTC.

The table lists this clonotype with a few counts. This chain uses TRBV12-5 with TRBJ2-7; D is ambiguous. The germline V gene has CDR1 LGHNT and CDR2 FRNRAP. V lost 6 bases to trimming and J lost 6 bases, with 9 bases between them. The CDR3 spans 11 residues. The CDR3 nucleotides read TGTGCTAGTGGAATGGGGTCCGAGCAGTACTTC. This translates into CASGMGSEQYF.

The chain joins TRBV4-3 to TRBJ2-2, with TRBD2 identical over 11 bases. This CDR3 contains 18 residues. V dropped 0 bases and J dropped 4; count of bases not matched to a gene: 7. Germline V gene data show CDR1 as LGHNA and CDR2 as YSLEER. The DNA for the CDR3 is TGCGCCAGCAGCCAAGATCGGCTAGCGGGGGGTCTCACCGGGGAGCTGTTTTTT. This codes for CASSQDRLAGGLTGELFF.

CDR3 DNA sequence: TGCAGCGTTGAAGCCCCGGACGTATCTAGCACAGATACGCAGTATTTT. It translates to CSVEAPDVSSTDTQYF. The chain recombines TRBV29-1 with TRBJ2-3; D is unresolved. The CDR3 is made up of 16 amino acids. Germline V CDR1 and CDR2: SQVTM, ANQGSEA. Deletions cut 1 base from V and 0 bases from J, with 14 bases between.

V gene TRBV7-9 combines with J gene TRBJ2-5; 8 nucleotides align to TRBD2. The germline V gene encodes CDR1 SEHNR and CDR2 FQNEAQ (reference sequence). Germline trimming cut 5 bases from V and 5 bases from J; bases unmatched to any gene: 16. The length of the CDR3 is 17 residues. As DNA, the CDR3 is TGTGCCAGCAGCCACCCGGGGGGGCGGGGGGCCGAGGAGACCCAGTACTTC. Protein product: CASSHPGGRGAEETQYF.

The rearrangement uses TRBV5-6 and TRBJ2-4; 13 nucleotides line up with TRBD2. J lost 0 bases, V lost 3 bases, and 6 bases had no gene match. CDR3 size: 18 residues. The V gene's germline CDR1 is SGHDT and CDR2 YYEEEE. CDR3 nucleotides: TGTGCCAGCAGCTCGACTAGCGGGGGGTACCTAGCCAAAAACATTCAGTACTTC. Protein sequence: CASSSTSGGYLAKNIQYF.

This clonotype was seen ten or more times. This CDR3 reads CASSQGTDTQYF. The CDR3 bases are TGTGCCAGCAGCCAAGGCACAGATACGCAGTATTTT. The chain combines TRBV19 with TRBJ2-3; the D is unclear. V was trimmed by 9 bases and J by 1 base, leaving 8 bases between them. Germline V CDR1 and CDR2: LNHDA, SQIVND (reference sequence). The CDR3 spans 12 residues.

This clonotype occurred a few times. The chain carries TRBV7-8 and TRBJ1-1, with D unresolved. With 5 bases removed from V and 0 bases from J, the gap between germline ends came to 13 bases. The CDR3 runs to 15 residues. Looked up from germline, CDR1 is SGHVS and CDR2 is FQNEAQ. DNA for the CDR3: TGTGCCAGCAGCCCCTTACAGAACATGAACACTGAAGCTTTCTTT. It yields the protein CASSPLQNMNTEAFF.

The chain uses TRBV6-1 and TRBJ1-5; TRBD1 matches 7 bases. V lost 7 bases to trimming and J lost 4 bases; unmatched junction nucleotides: 16. Germline CDR1 reads MNHNS; CDR2 reads SASEGT. This CDR3 comprises 17 residues. The CDR3 region is CASTGQTALGANQPQHF. The CDR3 DNA sequence: TGTGCCAGCACGGGACAGACCGCTTTGGGGGCAAATCAGCCCCAGCATTTT.

The chain has TRBV19 and TRBJ2-2, with 10 bases lining up with TRBD1. The ends lost 1 base at V and 3 bases at J; junction bases unmatched: 14. Germline CDR1 is LNHDA and CDR2 is SQIVND (reference sequence). The CDR3 spans 20 residues. The CDR3 DNA sequence: TGTGCCAGTAGTATAGGAGGGGGGAACCGGGACAGGGGTTACACCGGGGAGCTGTTTTTT. Its translation is CASSIGGGNRDRGYTGELFF.

The chain combines TRBV19 with TRBJ1-2, with a weak D call TRBD1 (6 bases). CDR1 and CDR2 from the germline V gene are LNHDA and SQIVND (reference sequence). The CDR3 loop spans 16 amino acids. Between the trimmed V and J ends, which lost 1 base and 5 bases, there was a span of 17 bases. CDR3 residues: CASSIAVTGMLYGYTF. DNA for the CDR3: TGTGCCAGTAGTATAGCAGTTACAGGGATGCTATATGGCTACACCTTC.

The sample holds many counts of this clonotype. The chain is built from TRBV6-1 and TRBJ2-7; 7 positions agree with TRBD2. Germline V gene sequence: CDR1 MNHNS, CDR2 SASEGT. The ends lost 6 bases at V and 0 bases at J; junction bases unmatched: 8. This CDR3 comprises 15 residues. The CDR3 here is CASRAGLSNSYEQYV. Here the CDR3 DNA reads TGTGCCAGCAGAGCGGGACTCTCGAACTCCTACGAGCAGTACGTC.

V gene TRBV28 combines with J gene TRBJ2-1; D possibly matches TRBD1 or TRBD2 (5 bases each). The V and J ends lost 6 bases and 3 bases respectively, with 18 bases between them. Germline CDR1 MDHEN, CDR2 SYDVKM. CDR3 length: 16 amino acids. Here the CDR3 DNA reads TGTGCCAGCAGCCTTAGGACACTAGTAATCTACAATGAGCAGTTCTTC. Protein: CASSLRTLVIYNEQFF.

This clonotype was counted between two and nine times. V usage is TRBV11-2 and J usage is TRBJ2-1, with 8 bases that match TRBD1. In germline, CDR1 is SGHAT, CDR2 FQNNGV. There are 14 residues in the CDR3. The junction had 7 bases not matched to a gene; V was cut back by 5 bases and J by 7 bases. Here the CDR3 reads CASSIPQGANEQFF. The CDR3 coding sequence is TGTGCCAGCAGCATACCCCAGGGGGCGAATGAGCAGTTCTTC.

The chain recombines TRBV6-5 with TRBJ1-3, with D hard to call. Trimming took 6 bases from V and 0 from J, leaving 9 bases between them. CDR1 is MNHEY, CDR2 SVGAGI, per germline. This CDR3 comprises 14 residues. This chain's CDR3 is CASSNGLSGNTIYF. CDR3 DNA sequence: TGTGCCAGCAGCAACGGACTCTCTGGAAACACCATATATTTT.

The chain recombines TRBV6-1 with TRBJ1-1; perhaps TRBD1 as D (5 bases). CDR3 size: 16 residues. V lost 2 bases, J lost 0 bases, and 13 bases lay in between. CDR1 and CDR2 from the germline V gene are MNHNS and SASEGT. The CDR3 region is CASSELLSGLNTEAFF. CDR3 DNA: TGTGCCAGCAGTGAACTGCTCTCGGGACTGAACACTGAAGCTTTCTTT.

This clonotype was counted only a few times. The J gene is TRBJ2-7, the V gene TRBV15; 10 bases align to TRBD2. The CDR3 has 15 amino acids. V shed 5 bases, J shed 3 bases, and the junction held 7 bases outside the gene matches. Germline-derived CDR1 and CDR2 are LNHNV and YYDKDF (reference sequence). CDR3 in DNA: TGTGCCACCAGCCCTCGGACTAGCGGAGACTACGAGCAGTACTTC. Its protein product is CATSPRTSGDYEQYF.

V gene TRBV7-3 combines with J gene TRBJ2-1, with D perhaps being TRBD1 or TRBD2 (5 bases each). V gave up 0 bases and J gave up 2 bases, with 11 bases separating them. The germline gives CDR1 SGHTA, CDR2 FQGTGA. The CDR3 loop spans 16 amino acids. CDR3 region: CASSLTVRGAYNEQFF. The CDR3 region has the DNA TGTGCCAGCAGCTTAACGGTAAGGGGAGCCTACAATGAGCAGTTCTTC.

Only one count was recorded for this clonotype. This sequence joins TRBV6-2 or TRBV6-3 and TRBJ1-2, with 8 bases aligning to TRBD1. The CDR3 covers 14 residues. Germline lookup yields CDR1 MNHEY and CDR2 SVGEGT. V was clipped by 0 bases and J by 6 bases; unmatched bases: 3. The DNA for the CDR3 is TGTGCCAGCAGTTACTCCGACAGGGGAAATGGCTACACCTTC. It is translated as CASSYSDRGNGYTF.

This sequence joins TRBV15 and TRBJ2-7; 7 nucleotides match TRBD1. The germline CDR1 and CDR2 sequences are LNHNV and YYDKDF (reference sequence). V was clipped by 0 bases and J by 4 bases; unmatched bases: 9. CDR3 length: 16 residues. For the CDR3, the DNA is TGTGCCACCAGCAGAGATCGGGACAGTGTCTTTTACGAGCAGTACTTC. This translates into CATSRDRDSVFYEQYF.

On this clonotype itself: This clone may be a read error of a much larger clone one base away. This CDR3 fails to terminate in the conserved phenylalanine or tryptophan, so it likely reflects a read error. The rearrangement uses TRBV11-2 and TRBJ2-5; TRBD2 is a possible D gene (6 bases). The V and J ends lost 5 bases and 4 bases respectively, with 11 bases between them. In germline, CDR1 is SGHAT, CDR2 FQNNGV. CDR3 length: 13 residues. The CDR3 reads CASSPSGVETQYS. The CDR3 bases are TGTGCCAGCAGCCCGTCGGGGGTAGAGACCCAGTACTCC.

This clonotype was detected only a few times. This chain joins TRBV7-9 and TRBJ1-1; possibly TRBD1 for D (5 bases). Trimming stripped 8 bases from V and 4 bases from J, with 17 bases between. Germline-derived CDR1 and CDR2 are SEHNR and FQNEAQ (reference sequence). The CDR3 runs 14 residues. CDR3 DNA sequence: TGTGCCAGCCCAGGGAAACAAGTAGTCACTGAAGCTTTCTTT. It is translated as CASPGKQVVTEAFF. The whole variable domain, filled in from reference TRBV7-9 and TRBJ1-1, reads DTGVSQNPRHKITKRGQNVTFRCDPISEHNRLYWYRQTLGQGPEFLTYFQNEAQLEKSRLLSDRFSAERPKGSFSTLEIQRTEQGDSAMYLCASPGKQVVTEAFFGQGTRLTVV.

This chain connects TRBV29-1 to TRBJ1-2; possibly TRBD1 for D (5 bases). CDR1 and CDR2 (germline): SQVTM, ANQGSEA. V was shortened by 1 base and J by 4 bases, with 16 bases between the two germline ends. The CDR3 loop spans 15 amino acids. CDR3 coding DNA: TGCAGCGTTGAAGGGGCCGACAGATTTTTCTATGGCTACACCTTC. Residues: CSVEGADRFFYGYTF.

V gene TRBV19 combines with J gene TRBJ1-1; D ambiguous. The germline V and J ends were trimmed by 8 bases and 2 bases, with 15 bases remaining between them. This CDR3 has 14 amino acids. CDR1 and CDR2 (germline): LNHDA, SQIVND (reference sequence). CDR3 amino acids: CASRPLKANTEAFF. For the CDR3, the DNA is TGTGCCAGTCGCCCGTTAAAGGCAAACACTGAAGCTTTCTTT.

V usage is TRBV6-2 or TRBV6-3 and J usage is TRBJ2-1; 10 nucleotides line up with TRBD2. Losses at the gene ends were 0 bases for V and 8 bases for J; bases not matched to a gene: 7. The CDR3 is made up of 16 amino acids. Germline CDR1 is MNHEY and CDR2 is SVGEGT. CDR3 sequence: CASSYSRFSGGYEQFF. CDR3 in DNA: TGTGCCAGCAGTTACTCGAGGTTTAGCGGGGGGTATGAGCAGTTCTTC.

V is TRBV4-3 and J is TRBJ2-1, with a possible D match to TRBD1 (6 bases). V was shortened by 1 base and J by 5 bases, with 9 bases between the two germline ends. The CDR3 is made up of 14 amino acids. CDR1 LGHNA and CDR2 YSLEER come from the germline V gene. In DNA form, the CDR3 reads TGCGCCAGCAGCCAAGCCCACAGGGACAATGAGCAGTTCTTC. It translates to CASSQAHRDNEQFF.

The V call is TRBV5-6, the J call TRBJ1-5; no firm D call. V dropped 3 bases and J dropped 5 bases, with 18 bases sitting between them. This CDR3 spans 16 amino acids. From germline, CDR1 is SGHDT and CDR2 YYEEEE. The CDR3 region has the DNA TGTGCCAGCAGCTACCGACTTGGGTCGGGAGATCAGCCCCAGCATTTT. This gives the protein CASSYRLGSGDQPQHF.

This clonotype was seen at least ten times. The chain is built from TRBV7-6 and TRBJ2-7, with a possible D match to TRBD2 (7 bases). The V and J ends lost 5 bases and 5 bases respectively, with 16 bases between them. There are 14 residues in the CDR3. Germline CDR1 is SGHVS and CDR2 is FNYEAQ. In nucleotides, the CDR3 is TGTGCCAGCAGCCACTCCAGGGGAGGGAACGAGCAGTACTTC. Its translation is CASSHSRGGNEQYF.